The 18 T cell receptor beta chains presented below share a single source sample, sequenced in a study of response to subunit inactivated influenza vaccine. TCRdb re-derived calls from the RT-PCR reads in MiXCR, one entry per CDR3 protein. The sample holds 610,000 or so distinct CDR3 sequences; about 14% are singletons and the top ten take over 8.5%. The sequences come from PBMCs from blood, collected 12 days after vaccination. Source of these receptors: a man aged 50 to 60 who received an inactivated influenza vaccine.

This sequence joins TRBV24-1 and TRBJ2-1; the D is unclear. The CDR3 length is 15 residues. In germline, CDR1 is KGHDR, CDR2 SFDVKD. V lost 4 bases and J lost 9, with 18 bases in between. The chain's CDR3 is CATSDSREEVREQFF. CDR3 coding DNA: TGTGCCACCAGTGACAGCCGCGAGGAAGTCCGTGAGCAGTTCTTC.

This clonotype was observed a handful of times. The CDR3 loop is CASSLDPAGNYNEQFF. CDR3 sequence (DNA): TGCGCCAGCAGCTTGGATCCAGCGGGGAATTACAATGAGCAGTTCTTC. This chain links TRBV5-1 with TRBJ2-1; 7 bases match TRBD2. Germline assignment: CDR1 SGHRS and CDR2 YFSETQ. With V trimmed by 0 bases and J by 4 bases, 7 bases remained unmatched. This CDR3 is 16 amino acids long.

This clonotype was counted between two and nine times. The chain uses TRBV5-6 and TRBJ2-3, with unresolved D. V was trimmed by 0 bases and J by 0 bases, leaving 5 bases between them. There are 14 residues in the CDR3. Germline CDR1 SGHDT, CDR2 YYEEEE. The DNA of the CDR3 is TGTGCCAGCAGCTTGGACAAGAGCACAGATACGCAGTATTTT. This gives the protein CASSLDKSTDTQYF.

The sample holds a few counts of this clonotype. The genes are TRBV27 and TRBJ2-1; D is ambiguous. V dropped 0 bases and J dropped 9 bases, with 15 bases sitting between them. Germline CDR1 is MNHEY and CDR2 is SMNVEV (reference sequence). CDR3 length: 15 amino acids. CDR3 sequence: CASSLSSPPGPEQFF. Written as DNA, the CDR3 is TGTGCCAGCAGTTTATCGAGCCCCCCCGGCCCTGAGCAGTTCTTC.

This clonotype was observed a handful of times. The chain combines TRBV2 with TRBJ2-1; TRBD2 aligns across 9 bases. V dropped 6 bases and J dropped 5; count of bases not matched to a gene: 5. CDR1 is SNHLY, CDR2 FYNNEI, per germline. The CDR3 contains 14 residues. The CDR3 spells CASSVAGAHNEQFF. The DNA of the CDR3 is TGTGCCAGCAGCGTAGCGGGGGCCCACAATGAGCAGTTCTTC.

V gene TRBV12-3 or TRBV12-4 combines with J gene TRBJ1-1; D unclear. Trimming shortened V by 6 bases and J by 6 bases, and 17 bases separated the two germline ends. CDR3 length: 14 amino acids. The CDR3 reads CASSLSRGDPEAFF. The CDR3 nucleotides are TGTGCCAGCAGCCTATCTCGGGGAGACCCTGAAGCTTTCTTT.

This clonotype was detected a few times. The V and J genes are TRBV28 and TRBJ2-3; D is unclear. Trimming took 3 bases from V and 4 from J, leaving 11 bases between them. CDR1 MDHEN and CDR2 SYDVKM come from the germline V gene. This CDR3 region has 14 residues. CDR3 nucleotide sequence: TGTGCCAGCAGTTTTACCGAGGACGCAGATACGCAGTATTTT. Its translation is CASSFTEDADTQYF.

This rearrangement joins TRBV4-3 to TRBJ2-1; D uncertain. CDR3 size: 14 residues. The V end lost 4 bases, the J end lost 9 bases, and 16 bases lay between the germline ends. Per the germline V gene, CDR1 is LGHNA and CDR2 is YSLEER. CDR3 in amino acids: CASSRNLGPSEQFF. The CDR3 nucleotides read TGCGCCAGCAGCCGGAACTTGGGCCCCTCTGAGCAGTTCTTC.

This clonotype came up many times. The chain is built from TRBV6-2 or TRBV6-3 and TRBJ2-7; possibly TRBD1 for D (6 bases). Germline CDR1 reads MNHEY; CDR2 reads SVGEGT. The V end was cut by 7 bases, the J end by 6 bases, with 31 bases between. The CDR3 spans 18 residues. CDR3 sequence: CASTQPLGIRGISSEQYF. The DNA of the CDR3 is TGTGCCAGCACCCAACCCCTGGGAATTAGGGGGATATCATCCGAGCAGTACTTC.

V is TRBV30 and J is TRBJ2-4, with 10 bases that match TRBD2. CDR1 and CDR2 from the germline V gene are GTSNPN and SVGIG (reference sequence). Losses at the gene ends were 4 bases for V and 6 bases for J; bases not matched to a gene: 3. This CDR3 contains 13 residues. The CDR3 DNA follows: TGTGCCTGGACAGCGGGAGGGTCAAACATTCAGTACTTC. Protein sequence: CAWTAGGSNIQYF.

This clonotype was recorded a few times. This chain joins TRBV12-3 or TRBV12-4 and TRBJ2-7, with 12 nucleotides matching TRBD2. The length of the CDR3 is 16 residues. V gave up 5 bases and J gave up 2 bases; unmatched junction bases: 7. As DNA, the CDR3 is TGTGCCAGCAGTAAGTGGGGACTAGCGGGCACCTACGAGCAGTACTTC. This codes for CASSKWGLAGTYEQYF.

The J gene is TRBJ2-7, the V gene TRBV7-3; 8 nucleotides agree with TRBD1. The CDR3 is made up of 14 amino acids. CDR1 is SGHTA, CDR2 FQGTGA, per germline. V lost 4 bases, J lost 1 base, and 3 bases stayed unmatched. The DNA of the CDR3 is TGTGCCAGCAGCTGGACAGGGACGTCCTACGAGCAGTACTTC. It translates to CASSWTGTSYEQYF.

This chain uses TRBV2 with TRBJ2-2; D may be TRBD1 or TRBD2 (5 bases each). Trimming shortened V by 6 bases and J by 0 bases, and 11 bases separated the two germline ends. The CDR3 contains 15 residues. Germline CDR1 is SNHLY and CDR2 is FYNNEI. The CDR3 DNA follows: TGTGCCAGCAGGGGGACGGACGCGAACACCGGGGAGCTGTTTTTT. This encodes CASRGTDANTGELFF.

This clonotype was found a few times. The chain combines TRBV12-3 or TRBV12-4 with TRBJ1-1; D is unclear. With 2 bases removed from V and 6 bases from J, the gap between germline ends came to 10 bases. The CDR3 loop spans 13 amino acids. CDR3 sequence: CASSLMGIPEAFF. CDR3 DNA sequence: TGTGCCAGCAGTTTAATGGGGATCCCTGAAGCTTTCTTT.

V usage is TRBV7-2 and J usage is TRBJ2-5; perhaps TRBD2 as D (5 bases). The V gene lost 7 bases and the J gene lost 0 bases, with 15 bases spanning the gap. This CDR3 has 15 amino acids. Germline V CDR1 and CDR2: SGHTA, FQGNSA. The CDR3 bases are TGTGCCAGCACGTCTTCGGTCGGGAACCAAGAGACCCAGTACTTC. It yields the protein CASTSSVGNQETQYF.

In its sample, this clonotype was seen a few times. The rearrangement links TRBV12-3 or TRBV12-4 to TRBJ1-6; D unresolved. The CDR3 is made up of 13 amino acids. V gave up 1 base and J gave up 7 bases, with 5 bases separating them. CDR3 loop: CASSLERNSPLHF. The CDR3 DNA reads TGTGCCAGCAGTTTAGAAAGGAATTCACCCCTCCACTTT.

This clonotype was detected a few times. This chain uses TRBV4-1 with TRBJ2-1; D gene ambiguous. The CDR3 spans 19 residues. In germline, CDR1 is MGHRA, CDR2 YSYEKL. The ends were cut back, 1 base at V and 0 bases at J, with 19 bases in the middle. In DNA form, the CDR3 reads TGCGCCAGCAGCCAAGGTCCCCTTCCCGTCACGAGCTCCTACAATGAGCAGTTCTTC. This codes for CASSQGPLPVTSSYNEQFF.

This clonotype was seen repeatedly, ten times or more. The genes are TRBV5-1 and TRBJ1-2; TRBD1 agrees at 8 bases. CDR1 is SGHRS, CDR2 YFSETQ, per germline. After removal of 2 bases from V and 5 bases from J, the junction contained 5 bases not matched to a gene. CDR3 length: 14 amino acids. In DNA form, the CDR3 reads TGCGCCAGCAGCTTAGGGGACAGGAAATATGGCTACACCTTC. Residues: CASSLGDRKYGYTF.